This T cell receptor beta chain was profiled in a study of identical twins. Regarding the study as a whole: A lower insertion count was a feature of abundant cord blood beta clonotypes, with no such feature in memory repertoires.

Concerning this clonotype itself: Its antigen is unidentified.

TCRdb reanalysed the 5' RACE reads using MiXCR and keeps one entry per CDR3 protein. The sample has hundreds of thousands of distinct CDR3 sequences, 20% to 25% seen once. All donors were healthy, and all were Caucasian. The same sample was also studied in work on yellow fever vaccine responses in identical twins. Turning to that study: Twins' vaccine T cell responses were reported to seem partly convergent and partly personalized.

The TCR was taken from a woman between 18 and 29 years old in good health. Sequenced material: CD4+ T cells sorted from blood.

The CDR3: CASSLDAGSVQHF. Written as DNA, the CDR3 is TGTGCCAGCAGTCTCGACGCTGGCTCGGTCCAGCATTTT. This chain joins TRBV12-3 or TRBV12-4 and TRBJ1-5, with no clear D. Trimming took off 5 bases at V and 12 bases at J, with 17 bases between the two ends. This CDR3 region has 13 residues.